The rows below give T cell receptor beta chains drawn from one sample of a study of neurological immune-mediated disorders. TCRdb processed the 5' RACE reads anew with MiXCR; each CDR3 protein has one entry. The sample contains 50,000 or so distinct CDR3 sequences, 3% to 4% of which appear only once. The sample comprised PBMCs. Every receptor here comes from a man aged 35 to 55 with multiple sclerosis. CDR3s include the opening cysteine and the closing phenylalanine or tryptophan. Fields, in order: V gene, J gene, D gene, clone size, CDR3 DNA, CDR3 protein. A D gene is named only where the DNA matches it firmly. For some rows the clone size is stated as once, few or many, or as a class when expanded; others skip it.

V gene: TRBV4-1; J gene: TRBJ1-6; D gene: .; clone size: many; CDR3 DNA: TGCGCCAGCAGCCTCAGTGGGGAACAGGATAATTCACCCCTCCACTTT; CDR3 protein: CASSLSGEQDNSPLHF
V gene: TRBV4-1; J gene: TRBJ2-1; D gene: .; clone size: many; CDR3 DNA: TGCGCCAGCAGCCAAGATAAGGGGGGGGGCACCAATGAGCAGTTCTTC; CDR3 protein: CASSQDKGGGTNEQFF
V gene: TRBV20-1; J gene: TRBJ1-6; D gene: .; clone size: many; CDR3 DNA: TGCAGTGCTAGAGATCTAGGGGTAAAGGGTAATTCACCCCTCCACTTT; CDR3 protein: CSARDLGVKGNSPLHF
V gene: TRBV6-5; J gene: TRBJ2-1; D gene: TRBD2; clone size: few; CDR3 DNA: TGTGCCAGCTTTTTAATAGCGGGGGAAGCTAGTGAGCAGTTCTTC; CDR3 protein: CASFLIAGEASEQFF
V gene: TRBV5-1; J gene: TRBJ2-7; D gene: TRBD1; clone size: many; CDR3 DNA: TGCGCCAGCAGTTCTTCCTACAGGGGAAGAAACGAGCAGTACTTC; CDR3 protein: CASSSSYRGRNEQYF
V gene: TRBV5-1; J gene: TRBJ1-1; D gene: TRBD1; clone size: many; CDR3 DNA: TGCGCCAGCAGCTCGGGACAGGGGAACACTGAAGCTTTCTTT; CDR3 protein: CASSSGQGNTEAFF
V gene: TRBV5-1; J gene: TRBJ1-1; D gene: .; clone size: few; CDR3 DNA: TGCGCCAGCAGCTCTTCCCTCAGTGTGAACACTGAAGCTTTCTTT; CDR3 protein: CASSSSLSVNTEAFF
V gene: TRBV6-5; J gene: TRBJ1-1; D gene: .; clone size: many; CDR3 DNA: TGTGCCAGCAGCAGGACAAGTACTCCTGAAGCTTTCTTT; CDR3 protein: CASSRTSTPEAFF
V gene: TRBV5-1; J gene: TRBJ2-3; D gene: .; clone size: many; CDR3 DNA: TGCGCCAGCAGCTCAGTGGTTCCCACAGATACGCAGTATTTT; CDR3 protein: CASSSVVPTDTQYF
V gene: TRBV28; J gene: TRBJ2-3; D gene: .; clone size: many; CDR3 DNA: TGTGCCAGCAGTCCCTTGGGGTTTACGCAGTATTTT; CDR3 protein: CASSPLGFTQYF
V gene: TRBV6-5; J gene: TRBJ1-4; D gene: .; clone size: many; CDR3 DNA: TGTGCCAGCAGTTACTCGGGGGGCGGGGAAAAACTGTTTTTT; CDR3 protein: CASSYSGGGEKLFF
V gene: TRBV14; J gene: TRBJ1-2; D gene: .; clone size: many; CDR3 DNA: TGTGCCAGCAGCCAAGTGGGGATCGGCTATGGCTACACCTTC; CDR3 protein: CASSQVGIGYGYTF
V gene: TRBV7-6; J gene: TRBJ2-7; D gene: .; clone size: many; CDR3 DNA: TGTGCCAGCAGCTTCACCCCCCCGGGGGCGGACCTCTACGAGCAGTACTTC; CDR3 protein: CASSFTPPGADLYEQYF
V gene: TRBV3-1; J gene: TRBJ2-2; D gene: TRBD2; clone size: many; CDR3 DNA: TGTGCCAGCAGCCAAGGAAGAGCTAGCGGGGGGGTTAGAGACACCGGGGAGCTGTTTTTT; CDR3 protein: CASSQGRASGGVRDTGELFF
V gene: TRBV11-1; J gene: TRBJ2-5; D gene: .; clone size: many; CDR3 DNA: TGTGCCAGCAGCTTAGACAGGCTTCAAGAGACCCAGTACTTC; CDR3 protein: CASSLDRLQETQYF
V gene: TRBV7-2; J gene: TRBJ1-5; D gene: TRBD1; clone size: .; CDR3 DNA: TGTGCCAGCAGCCGTCAGACAGGGAGAAGCGATCAGCCCCAGCATTTT; CDR3 protein: CASSRQTGRSDQPQHF
V gene: TRBV6-1; J gene: TRBJ1-5; D gene: TRBD1; clone size: many; CDR3 DNA: TGTGCCAGCAGTAGAACCTTGGGACAGTCGGCGAGACCTAGCAATCAGCCCCAGCATTTT; CDR3 protein: CASSRTLGQSARPSNQPQHF
V gene: TRBV20-1; J gene: TRBJ2-3; D gene: TRBD2; clone size: many; CDR3 DNA: TGCACACCTGGGGGGGAGGGGTCCACAGATACGCAGTATTTT; CDR3 protein: CTPGGEGSTDTQYF
V gene: TRBV20-1; J gene: TRBJ1-1; D gene: .; clone size: many; CDR3 DNA: TGCAGTGCTAGAGATGAAGCCCTCCATTCCACTGAAGCTTTCTTT; CDR3 protein: CSARDEALHSTEAFF
V gene: TRBV5-1; J gene: TRBJ1-2; D gene: .; clone size: many; CDR3 DNA: TGCGCCAGCAGCTTGAACGGAGCCTATGGCTACACCTTC; CDR3 protein: CASSLNGAYGYTF
V gene: TRBV20-1; J gene: TRBJ2-3; D gene: TRBD1; clone size: many; CDR3 DNA: TGCAGTGCTCACTGGACAGGGGGTTTGTCTTCCGCGGGCCCAGATACGCAGTATTTT; CDR3 protein: CSAHWTGGLSSAGPDTQYF
V gene: TRBV5-1; J gene: TRBJ1-1; D gene: TRBD1; clone size: few; CDR3 DNA: TGCGCCAGCAGCTTTTCAGGACAGGGGAAGGACACTGAAGCTTTCTTT; CDR3 protein: CASSFSGQGKDTEAFF
V gene: TRBV18; J gene: TRBJ1-1; D gene: TRBD1; clone size: many; CDR3 DNA: TGTGCCAGCTCACCGGAAAACAGGGGGACCGCTTTCTTT; CDR3 protein: CASSPENRGTAFF
V gene: TRBV13; J gene: TRBJ2-3; D gene: .; clone size: many; CDR3 DNA: TGTGCCAGCAGCTCCCACCTCCCCGAGGACACAGATACGCAGTATTTT; CDR3 protein: CASSSHLPEDTDTQYF
V gene: TRBV9; J gene: TRBJ2-1; D gene: .; clone size: many; CDR3 DNA: TGTGCCAGCAGCGTAGTCGGCTCTTCCTACAATGAGCAGTTCTTC; CDR3 protein: CASSVVGSSYNEQFF
V gene: TRBV20-1; J gene: TRBJ1-1; D gene: .; clone size: many; CDR3 DNA: TGCAGTGCCACCGAACTAGACCCAGTCGACCTGAACACTGAAGCTTTCTTT; CDR3 protein: CSATELDPVDLNTEAFF
V gene: TRBV6-5; J gene: TRBJ1-4; D gene: .; clone size: many; CDR3 DNA: TGTGCCAGCAGTTACGACGGTAGGGGCGGTGAAAAACTGTTTTTT; CDR3 protein: CASSYDGRGGEKLFF
V gene: TRBV5-5; J gene: TRBJ2-7; D gene: .; clone size: many; CDR3 DNA: TGTGCCAGCAGCTTGACAGGGATGGGGGCATACGAGCAGTACTTC; CDR3 protein: CASSLTGMGAYEQYF
V gene: TRBV7-2; J gene: TRBJ1-6; D gene: .; clone size: many; CDR3 DNA: TGTGCCAGCAGCATTCATGTAGGGGGAGGAGGTTCACCCCTCAACTTT; CDR3 protein: CASSIHVGGGGSPLNF
V gene: TRBV20-1; J gene: TRBJ2-5; D gene: TRBD1; clone size: many; CDR3 DNA: TGCAGTGCTAGATTGACAGGGTTAAGGTTGGAGACCCAGTACTTC; CDR3 protein: CSARLTGLRLETQYF
V gene: TRBV11-3; J gene: TRBJ1-2; D gene: TRBD1; clone size: many; CDR3 DNA: TGTGCCAGCAGCTTACCAGGGGGCTATGGCTACACCTTC; CDR3 protein: CASSLPGGYGYTF
V gene: TRBV5-1; J gene: TRBJ2-3; D gene: .; clone size: many; CDR3 DNA: TGCGCCAGCAGCGATCGGATGAGCACAGATACGCAGTATTTT; CDR3 protein: CASSDRMSTDTQYF
V gene: TRBV5-5; J gene: TRBJ2-7; D gene: .; clone size: many; CDR3 DNA: TGTGCCAGCAGCTTGGGGGCAGGTGATCCCTACGAGCAGTACTTC; CDR3 protein: CASSLGAGDPYEQYF
V gene: TRBV5-1; J gene: TRBJ2-2; D gene: TRBD2; clone size: many; CDR3 DNA: TGCGCCAGCAGCCCCCCTTCCACTAGCGGGGTGAACACCGGGGAGCTGTTTTTT; CDR3 protein: CASSPPSTSGVNTGELFF
V gene: TRBV10-2; J gene: TRBJ1-2; D gene: .; clone size: many; CDR3 DNA: TGCGCCAGCAGTGAAGCAGTCACAGCGAATGGCTACACCTTC; CDR3 protein: CASSEAVTANGYTF
V gene: TRBV7-2; J gene: TRBJ2-5; D gene: .; clone size: many; CDR3 DNA: TGTGCCAGCAGCACCCGATGGTCGGCGAAAGAGACCCAGTACTTC; CDR3 protein: CASSTRWSAKETQYF
V gene: TRBV7-2; J gene: TRBJ2-1; D gene: .; clone size: few; CDR3 DNA: TGTGCCAGCAGCTTATCCAGGACAGTCTACAATGAGCAGTTCTTC; CDR3 protein: CASSLSRTVYNEQFF
V gene: TRBV3-1; J gene: TRBJ2-7; D gene: TRBD1; clone size: many; CDR3 DNA: TGTGCCAGCAGCCAAGACGGGACAGGGTACAACGAGCAGTACTTC; CDR3 protein: CASSQDGTGYNEQYF
V gene: TRBV24-1; J gene: TRBJ2-3; D gene: .; clone size: many; CDR3 DNA: TGTGCCACCAGTGGGAGAACAGGGTCCACAGATACGCAGTATTTT; CDR3 protein: CATSGRTGSTDTQYF
V gene: TRBV7-6; J gene: TRBJ2-4; D gene: .; clone size: many; CDR3 DNA: TGTGCCAGCAGCCCGTACGGGGCCGAGATTCAGTACTTC; CDR3 protein: CASSPYGAEIQYF
V gene: TRBV5-1; J gene: TRBJ2-1; D gene: TRBD2; clone size: many; CDR3 DNA: TGCGCCAGCAGCTTGTGGGAGGGGATAAGCTCCTACAATGAGCAGTTCTTC; CDR3 protein: CASSLWEGISSYNEQFF
V gene: TRBV5-1; J gene: TRBJ2-5; D gene: .; clone size: many; CDR3 DNA: TGCGCCAGCAGCTTAGGGGGGAGTCCAGAGACCCAGTACTTC; CDR3 protein: CASSLGGSPETQYF
V gene: TRBV5-1; J gene: TRBJ1-6; D gene: .; clone size: many; CDR3 DNA: TGCGCCAGCAGCGATGAGGGTTCACCCCTCCACTTT; CDR3 protein: CASSDEGSPLHF
V gene: TRBV11-3; J gene: TRBJ2-1; D gene: TRBD2; clone size: .; CDR3 DNA: TGTGCCAGCAGCTTACGGGGGGGAAATGAGCAGTTCTTC; CDR3 protein: CASSLRGGNEQFF
V gene: TRBV25-1; J gene: TRBJ2-7; D gene: .; clone size: medium-sized; CDR3 DNA: TGTGCCAGCAGTGTTGGAGGGGGCCCTTACGAGCAGTACTTC; CDR3 protein: CASSVGGGPYEQYF
V gene: TRBV6-5; J gene: TRBJ2-2; D gene: .; clone size: many; CDR3 DNA: TGTGCCAGCAGTTCCAACTCCAACACCGGGGAGCTGTTTTTT; CDR3 protein: CASSSNSNTGELFF
V gene: TRBV6-5; J gene: TRBJ2-2; D gene: .; clone size: .; CDR3 DNA: TGTGCCAGCAGTTACTCGAAGTATCCAGGGGTTACGAACACCGGGGAGCTGTTTTTT; CDR3 protein: CASSYSKYPGVTNTGELFF
V gene: TRBV6-5; J gene: TRBJ1-6; D gene: .; clone size: few; CDR3 DNA: TGTGCCAGCCGAGGGGGGGGAAGCTCCTATAATTCACCCCTCAACTTT; CDR3 protein: CASRGGGSSYNSPLNF
V gene: TRBV6-1; J gene: TRBJ1-5; D gene: .; clone size: few; CDR3 DNA: TGTGCCAGCAGTGGGGATTTCAATCAGCCCCAGAATTTT; CDR3 protein: CASSGDFNQPQNF